The clone carrying this T cell receptor beta chain appeared a few times. Its matching antigen is unknown. This CDR3 spans 11 amino acids. Germline V gives CDR1 SGHVS, CDR2 FQNEAQ. V lost 4 bases, J lost 6 bases, and 7 bases lay in between. These data originate in a study of T cell repertoires in cytomegalovirus infection. Study-wide background: Public TCR beta signatures indicated both CMV infection and matching HLA type. Overall study findings and caveats: Cumulated frequencies of public TCR beta families served to identify carriers of CMV plus the relevant HLA.

TCRdb re-called the reads with MiXCR, one entry per CDR3 protein. Here the sample spans 65,000 to 85,000 distinct CDR3 sequences, roughly 28% being singletons. This TCR derives from a human donor in good health (CMV status not recorded). Some clones in this sample may be carry-over from other donors' samples. The rearrangement links TRBV7-8 to TRBJ2-7; D unclear. Specimen: CD8+ T cells from cultured PBMCs, collected from culture after CMV antigen stimulation. The CDR3 loop is CASSSPAEQYF. CDR3 coding DNA: TGTGCCAGCAGCTCCCCCGCCGAGCAGTACTTC.